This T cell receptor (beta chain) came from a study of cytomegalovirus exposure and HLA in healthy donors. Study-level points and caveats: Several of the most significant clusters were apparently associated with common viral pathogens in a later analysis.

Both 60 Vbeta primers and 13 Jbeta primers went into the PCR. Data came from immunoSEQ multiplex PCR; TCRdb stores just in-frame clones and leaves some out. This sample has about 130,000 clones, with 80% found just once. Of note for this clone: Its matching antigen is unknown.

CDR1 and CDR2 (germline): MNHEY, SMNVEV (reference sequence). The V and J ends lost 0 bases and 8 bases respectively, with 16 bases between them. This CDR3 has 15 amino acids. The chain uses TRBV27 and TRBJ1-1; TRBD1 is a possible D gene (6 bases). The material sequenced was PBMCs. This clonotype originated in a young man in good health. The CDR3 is CASSLSSGTGWEAFF. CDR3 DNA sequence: TGTGCCAGCAGTTTATCGAGTGGCACAGGGTGGGAAGCTTTCTTT.